These 15 T cell receptor beta chains originate from one sample sequenced in a study of cytomegalovirus exposure and HLA in healthy donors. 60 Vbeta and 13 Jbeta primers were used in PCR. Using immunoSEQ multiplex PCR, the repertoire was profiled, and TCRdb retains in-frame clones only, with some absent. The table lists tens of thousands of clones. The specimen was PBMCs. All receptors come from a male donor in good health and CMV-seropositive.

The chain uses TRBV5-1 and TRBJ2-7, with a tentative D call TRBD2 (6 bases). The germline V gene has CDR1 SGHRS and CDR2 YFSETQ. With 0 bases removed from V and 3 bases from J, the gap between germline ends came to 13 bases. The CDR3 has 15 residues. CDR3 in DNA: TGCGCCAGCAGCTTGGGCGGGATGGGGGGCTACGAGCAGTACTTC. This sequence encodes CASSLGGMGGYEQYF.

This clone counts as medium-sized by frequency. The chain links TRBV7-9 to TRBJ1-1, with D hard to call. V lost 1 base, J lost 2 bases, and 11 bases lay in between. The CDR3 runs 15 residues. In germline, CDR1 is SEHNR, CDR2 FQNEAQ (reference sequence). The DNA of the CDR3 is TGTGCCAGCAGCTTAGAAAATAGTTTTAACACTGAAGCTTTCTTT. Amino acid sequence: CASSLENSFNTEAFF.

This rearrangement joins TRBV4-1 to TRBJ2-7; no clear D gene. CDR1 is MGHRA, CDR2 YSYEKL, per germline. The CDR3 covers 13 residues. V was clipped by 2 bases and J by 0 bases, with 5 bases between them. As DNA, the CDR3 is TGCGCCAGCAGCCAACATTCCTCCTACGAGCAGTACTTC. Protein sequence: CASSQHSSYEQYF.

The chain has TRBV4-2 and TRBJ2-1; D possibly corresponds to TRBD1 (5 bases). Trimming removed 3 bases from V and 8 bases from J, with 17 bases in between. The germline V gene has CDR1 LGHNA and CDR2 YNFKEQ. CDR3 length equals 15 residues. In nucleotides, the CDR3 is TGTGCCAGCAGCCAGAAGGGGCCTAATGACTATGAGCAGTTCTTC. It codes for CASSQKGPNDYEQFF.

This chain joins TRBV19 and TRBJ1-5; D possibly corresponds to TRBD1 (6 bases). Germline CDR1 is LNHDA and CDR2 is SQIVND (reference sequence). The CDR3 consists of 13 residues. V was cut by 6 bases and J by 5 bases, with 11 bases left in between. The CDR3: CASSPTGYQPQHF. The DNA for the CDR3 is TGTGCCAGTAGCCCAACAGGGTATCAGCCCCAGCATTTT.

V and J are TRBV13 and TRBJ1-2; TRBD1 aligns across 11 bases. The V gene end was trimmed by 0 bases and the J gene end by 5 bases; junction bases not matched to a gene: 8. The CDR3 loop spans 17 amino acids. Germline V gives CDR1 PRHDT, CDR2 FYEKMQ (reference sequence). The chain's CDR3 is CASSLGWTGGMGYGYTF. CDR3 coding DNA: TGTGCCAGCAGCTTAGGTTGGACAGGGGGCATGGGGTATGGCTACACCTTC.

This chain connects TRBV19 to TRBJ2-7; possibly TRBD2 for D (7 bases). Trimming pared 6 bases from V and 4 bases from J, leaving 22 bases between. Germline CDR1 is LNHDA and CDR2 is SQIVND (reference sequence). This CDR3 has 16 residues. The CDR3 DNA is TGTGCCAGTAGCCCCAGGGAGGGGGTTGCCGTGTACGAGCAGTACTTC. Translated, it gives CASSPREGVAVYEQYF.

This sequence joins TRBV18 and TRBJ1-1, with 7 bases that match TRBD1. Germline-derived CDR1 and CDR2 are KGHSH and LQKENI. This CDR3 comprises 17 residues. The V segment lost 4 bases and the J segment 4 bases; nucleotides outside the gene matches: 15. CDR3 nucleotide sequence: TGTGCCAGCTCACAAGGGGGCGGTTTGGGCTGGGGCACTGAAGCTTTCTTT. This gives the protein CASSQGGGLGWGTEAFF.

This rearrangement joins TRBV9 to TRBJ2-5; TRBD1 agrees at 7 bases. Germline-derived CDR1 and CDR2 are SGDLS and YYNGEE. V shed 4 bases, J shed 3 bases, and the junction held 6 bases outside the gene matches. This CDR3 is built from 14 residues. The CDR3 loop is CASSSKGTEETQYF. The CDR3 nucleotides read TGTGCCAGCAGCTCAAAGGGGACAGAAGAGACCCAGTACTTC. The full variable domain, in which reference TRBV9 and TRBJ2-5 provide the parts outside the CDR3, is DSGVTQTPKHLITATGQRVTLRCSPRSGDLSVYWYQQSLDQGLQFLIQYYNGEERAKGNILERFSAQQFPDLHSELNLSSLELGDSALYFCASSSKGTEETQYFGPGTRLLVL.

This rearrangement joins TRBV28 to TRBJ1-2; D possibly corresponds to TRBD1 (6 bases). The CDR3 runs to 17 residues. Germline V gene sequence: CDR1 MDHEN, CDR2 SYDVKM. Trimming took 5 bases from V and 3 from J, leaving 22 bases between them. CDR3 nucleotides: TGTGCCAGCAGTCCCTTGGGGGCACTTCCCCCAGACTATGGCTACACCTTC. Its translation: CASSPLGALPPDYGYTF.

The rearrangement joins TRBV5-1 to TRBJ1-2; 8 bases match TRBD1. Germline V gives CDR1 SGHRS, CDR2 YFSETQ. This CDR3 is built from 14 residues. V dropped 3 bases and J dropped 7; count of bases not matched to a gene: 8. In DNA, the CDR3 is TGCGCCAGCAGCTCCCAGACAGGGGCGAGTGGCTACACCTTC. The encoded protein is CASSSQTGASGYTF.

V is TRBV30 and J is TRBJ1-1; 12 bases map to TRBD1. Germline-derived CDR1 and CDR2 are GTSNPN and SVGIG (reference sequence). The V gene end was trimmed by 1 base and the J gene end by 11 bases; junction bases not matched to a gene: 8. This CDR3 spans 14 amino acids. The CDR3 nucleotides read TGTGCCTGGAGTGGGGACAGGGGGCGCAGGGGTGCTTTCTTT. This sequence encodes CAWSGDRGRRGAFF.

The chain joins TRBV7-9 to TRBJ1-1; maybe TRBD1 (6 bases). Looked up from germline, CDR1 is SEHNR and CDR2 is FQNEAQ (reference sequence). V was pared by 0 bases and J by 1 base, with 9 bases between. The CDR3 consists of 15 residues. DNA of the CDR3: TGTGCCAGCAGCTTAGCGGGACACCCGAACACTGAAGCTTTCTTT. It encodes CASSLAGHPNTEAFF.

The J gene is TRBJ1-4, the V gene TRBV9; 7 bases map to TRBD1. The CDR3 covers 15 residues. CDR1 and CDR2 from the germline V gene are SGDLS and YYNGEE. Losses at the gene ends were 4 bases for V and 3 bases for J; bases not matched to a gene: 6. CDR3 protein: CASSSTGQPNEKLFF. The CDR3 DNA follows: TGTGCCAGCAGCTCCACGGGACAGCCTAATGAAAAACTGTTTTTT.

The V call is TRBV19, the J call TRBJ1-6; no definite D call. The CDR3 has 15 residues. CDR1 and CDR2 (germline): LNHDA, SQIVND (reference sequence). Trimming shortened V by 4 bases and J by 7 bases, and 14 bases separated the two germline ends. CDR3 in amino acids: CASSTRRVGNSPLHF. As DNA, the CDR3 is TGTGCCAGTAGTACGCGGCGGGTAGGCAATTCACCCCTCCACTTT.